The TCR beta chain under discussion was sequenced for a study of blood T cell repertoires in COVID-19. Whole-study context: PBMCs, B-cell-depleted T cells, or T cells provided the cDNA or gDNA that made up the material.

The trim removed 6 bases at V and 8 bases at J, leaving 10 bases unmatched. CDR3 length: 15 amino acids. Germline CDR1 is MNHEY and CDR2 is SVGAGI. Study processing details: Reference gene primer amplification in the assay estimated nucleated cell counts. Some clones are missing from TCRdb's copy, which holds only in-frame ones; the method was immunoSEQ multiplex PCR. The V and J calls and the clone size are those of that table, but D and trimming were determined from the DNA. The sample records about 190,000 clones, roughly nine tenths being singletons. The TCR sequence derives from a woman aged 30 to 39 with active or convalescent COVID-19. The specimen sequenced was peripheral blood. V gene TRBV6-5 combines with J gene TRBJ2-1; TRBD2 aligns across 10 bases. Here the CDR3 DNA reads TGTGCCAGCAGCCCAGCGGGGGGGACTGGGGATGAGCAGTTCTTC. It specifies CASSPAGGTGDEQFF.